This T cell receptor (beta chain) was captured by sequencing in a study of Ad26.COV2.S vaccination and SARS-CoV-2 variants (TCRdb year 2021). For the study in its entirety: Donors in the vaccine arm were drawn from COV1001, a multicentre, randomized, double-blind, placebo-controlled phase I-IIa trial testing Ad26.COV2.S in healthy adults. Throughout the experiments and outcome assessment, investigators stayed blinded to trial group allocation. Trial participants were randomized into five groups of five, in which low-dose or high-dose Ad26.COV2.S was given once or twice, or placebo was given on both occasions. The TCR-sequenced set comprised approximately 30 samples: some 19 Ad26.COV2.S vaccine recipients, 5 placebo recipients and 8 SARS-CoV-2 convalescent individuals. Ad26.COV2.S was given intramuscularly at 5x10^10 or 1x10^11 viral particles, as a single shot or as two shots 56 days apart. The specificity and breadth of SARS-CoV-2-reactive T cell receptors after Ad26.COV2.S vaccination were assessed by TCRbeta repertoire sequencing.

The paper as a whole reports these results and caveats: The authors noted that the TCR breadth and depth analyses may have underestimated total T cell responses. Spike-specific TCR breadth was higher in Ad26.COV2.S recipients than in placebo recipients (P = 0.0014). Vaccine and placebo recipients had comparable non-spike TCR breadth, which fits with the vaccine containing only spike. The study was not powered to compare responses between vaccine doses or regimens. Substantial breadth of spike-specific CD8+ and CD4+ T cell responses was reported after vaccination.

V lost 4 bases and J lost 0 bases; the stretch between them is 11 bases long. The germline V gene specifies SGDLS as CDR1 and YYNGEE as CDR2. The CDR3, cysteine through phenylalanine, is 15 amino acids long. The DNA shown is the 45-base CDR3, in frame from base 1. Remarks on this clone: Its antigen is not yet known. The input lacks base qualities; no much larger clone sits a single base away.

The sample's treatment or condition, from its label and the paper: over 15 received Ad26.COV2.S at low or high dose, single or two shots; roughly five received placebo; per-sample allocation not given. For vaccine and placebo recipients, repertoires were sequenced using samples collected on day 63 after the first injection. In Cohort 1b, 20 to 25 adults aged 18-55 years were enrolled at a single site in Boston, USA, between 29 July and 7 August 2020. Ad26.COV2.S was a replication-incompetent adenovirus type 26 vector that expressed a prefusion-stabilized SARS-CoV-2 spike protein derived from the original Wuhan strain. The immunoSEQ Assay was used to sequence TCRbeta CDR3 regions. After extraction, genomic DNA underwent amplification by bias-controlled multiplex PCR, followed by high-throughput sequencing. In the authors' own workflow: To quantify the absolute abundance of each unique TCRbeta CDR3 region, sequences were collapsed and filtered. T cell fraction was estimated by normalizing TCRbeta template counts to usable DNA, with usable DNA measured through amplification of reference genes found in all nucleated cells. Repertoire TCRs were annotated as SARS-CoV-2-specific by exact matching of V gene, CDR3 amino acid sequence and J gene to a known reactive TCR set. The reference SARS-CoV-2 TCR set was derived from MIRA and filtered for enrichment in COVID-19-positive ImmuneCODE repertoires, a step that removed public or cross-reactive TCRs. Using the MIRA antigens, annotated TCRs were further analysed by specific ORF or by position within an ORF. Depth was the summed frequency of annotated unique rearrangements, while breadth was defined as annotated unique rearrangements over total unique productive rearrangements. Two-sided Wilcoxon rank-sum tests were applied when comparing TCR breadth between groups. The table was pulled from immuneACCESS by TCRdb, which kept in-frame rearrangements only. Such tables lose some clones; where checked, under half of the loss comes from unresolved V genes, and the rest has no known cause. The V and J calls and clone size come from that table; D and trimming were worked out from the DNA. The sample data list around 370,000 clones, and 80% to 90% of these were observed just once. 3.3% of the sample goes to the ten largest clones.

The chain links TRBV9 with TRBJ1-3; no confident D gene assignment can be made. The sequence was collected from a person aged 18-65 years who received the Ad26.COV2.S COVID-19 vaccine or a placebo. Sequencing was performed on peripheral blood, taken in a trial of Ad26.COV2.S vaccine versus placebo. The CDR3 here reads CASSPRLGSGNTIYF. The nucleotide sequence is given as TGTGCCAGCAGCCCCCGCCTTGGCTCTGGAAACACCATATATTTT.